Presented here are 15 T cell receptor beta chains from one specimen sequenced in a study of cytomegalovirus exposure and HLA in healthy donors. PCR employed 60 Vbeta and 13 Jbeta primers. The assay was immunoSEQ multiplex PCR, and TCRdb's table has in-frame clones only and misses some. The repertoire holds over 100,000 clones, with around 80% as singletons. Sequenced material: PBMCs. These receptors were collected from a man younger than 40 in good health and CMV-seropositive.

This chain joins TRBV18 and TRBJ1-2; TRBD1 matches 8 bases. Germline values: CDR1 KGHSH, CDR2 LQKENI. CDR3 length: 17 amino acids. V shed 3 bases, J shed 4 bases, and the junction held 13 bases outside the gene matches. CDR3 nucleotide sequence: TGTGCCAGCTCACCGTTGGGTAGACAGGGGCATCTCTATGGCTACACCTTC. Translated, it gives CASSPLGRQGHLYGYTF.

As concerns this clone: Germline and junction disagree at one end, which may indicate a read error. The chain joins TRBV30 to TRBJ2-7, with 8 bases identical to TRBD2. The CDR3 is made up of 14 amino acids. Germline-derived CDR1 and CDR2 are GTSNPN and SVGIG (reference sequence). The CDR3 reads CAWSTGTSEDEQYF. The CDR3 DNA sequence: TGTGCCTGGAGTACCGGGACTAGTGAGGACGAACAGTACTTC. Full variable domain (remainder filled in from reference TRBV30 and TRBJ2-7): SQTIHQWPATLVQPVGSPLSLECTVEGTSNPNLYWYRQAAGRGLQLLFYSVGIGQISSEVPQNLSASRPQDRQFILSSKKLLLSDSGFYLCAWSTGTSEDEQYFGPGTRLTVT.

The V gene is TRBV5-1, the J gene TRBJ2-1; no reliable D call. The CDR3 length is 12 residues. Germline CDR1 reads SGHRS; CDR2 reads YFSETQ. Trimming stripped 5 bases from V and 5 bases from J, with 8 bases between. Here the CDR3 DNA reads TGCGCCAGCAGGAGGAGAGACAATGAGCAGTTCTTC. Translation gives CASRRRDNEQFF.

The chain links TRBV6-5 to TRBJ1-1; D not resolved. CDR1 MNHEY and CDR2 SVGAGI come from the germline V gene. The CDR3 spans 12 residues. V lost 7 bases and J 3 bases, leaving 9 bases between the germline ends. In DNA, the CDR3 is TGTGCCAGCACAGATATTTACACTGAAGCTTTCTTT. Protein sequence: CASTDIYTEAFF.

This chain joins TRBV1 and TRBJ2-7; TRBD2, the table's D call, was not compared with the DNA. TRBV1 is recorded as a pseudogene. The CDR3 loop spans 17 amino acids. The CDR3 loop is CTSSQERAGATLYEQYF. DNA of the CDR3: TGCACCAGCAGCCAAGAAAGGGCGGGGGCCACTCTCTACGAGCAGTACTTC.

CDR3 protein: CASSIVEAQPQHF. CDR3 sequence (DNA): TGTGCCAGTAGTATAGTAGAGGCCCAGCCCCAGCATTTT. V usage is TRBV19 and J usage is TRBJ1-5; D call uncertain. Germline values: CDR1 LNHDA, CDR2 SQIVND (reference sequence). This CDR3 contains 13 residues. The V end was cut by 1 base, the J end by 7 bases, with 8 bases between.

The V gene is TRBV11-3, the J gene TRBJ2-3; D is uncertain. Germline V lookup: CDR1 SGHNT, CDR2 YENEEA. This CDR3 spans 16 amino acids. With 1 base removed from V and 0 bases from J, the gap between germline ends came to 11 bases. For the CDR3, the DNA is TGTGCCAGCAGCTTAGGGCTCCACGAAAGCACAGATACGCAGTATTTT. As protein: CASSLGLHESTDTQYF.

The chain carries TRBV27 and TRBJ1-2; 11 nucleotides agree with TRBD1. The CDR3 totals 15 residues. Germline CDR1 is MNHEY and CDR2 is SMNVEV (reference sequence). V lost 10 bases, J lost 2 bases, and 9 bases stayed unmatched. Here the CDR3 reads CATGTGGRGNYGYTF. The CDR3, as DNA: TGTGCCACAGGGACAGGGGGTCGGGGGAACTATGGCTACACCTTC.

In DNA, the CDR3 is TGTGCCAGCAGCCGGAGGGCCGGGGGTTATGAAAAACTGTTTTTT. Translated: CASSRRAGGYEKLFF. This rearrangement joins TRBV14 to TRBJ1-4; the D gene is possibly TRBD1 (5 bases). The V and J ends lost 4 bases and 6 bases respectively, with 15 bases between them. Germline values: CDR1 SGHDN, CDR2 FVKESK. The CDR3 extends over 15 amino acids.

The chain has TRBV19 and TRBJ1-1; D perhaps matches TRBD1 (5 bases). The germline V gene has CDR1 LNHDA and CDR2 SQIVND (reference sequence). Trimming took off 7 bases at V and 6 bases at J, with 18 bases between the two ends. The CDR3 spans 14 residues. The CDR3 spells CASTGRQIRPEAFF. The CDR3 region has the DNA TGTGCCAGTACCGGGAGACAGATTCGCCCTGAAGCTTTCTTT. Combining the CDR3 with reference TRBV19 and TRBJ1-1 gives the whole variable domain DGGITQSPKYLFRKEGQNVTLSCEQNLNHDAMYWYRQDPGQGLRLIYYSQIVNDFQKGDIAEGYSVSREKKESFPLTVTSAQKNPTAFYLCASTGRQIRPEAFFGQGTRLTVV.

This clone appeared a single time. Written as DNA, the CDR3 is TGCGCCAGCAGCATGATAACAGGGATTAACTATGGCTACACCTTC. This sequence encodes CASSMITGINYGYTF. This chain uses TRBV5-1 with TRBJ1-2, with D possibly matching TRBD1 (6 bases). The CDR3 is 15 residues long. V lost 4 bases and J lost 1, with 14 bases in between. The V gene's germline CDR1 is SGHRS and CDR2 YFSETQ. Full variable domain (missing parts from reference TRBV5-1 and TRBJ1-2): KAGVTQTPRYLIKTRGQQVTLSCSPISGHRSVSWYQQTPGQGLQFLFEYFSETQRNKGNFPGRFSGRQFSNSRSEMNVSTLELGDSALYLCASSMITGINYGYTFGSGTRLTVV.

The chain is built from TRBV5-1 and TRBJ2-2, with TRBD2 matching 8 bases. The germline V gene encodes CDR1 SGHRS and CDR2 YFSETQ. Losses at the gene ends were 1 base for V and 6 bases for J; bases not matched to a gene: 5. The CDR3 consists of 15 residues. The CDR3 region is CASSLIGRVAGELFF. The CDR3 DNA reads TGCGCCAGCAGCTTGATCGGGAGGGTTGCCGGGGAGCTGTTTTTT.

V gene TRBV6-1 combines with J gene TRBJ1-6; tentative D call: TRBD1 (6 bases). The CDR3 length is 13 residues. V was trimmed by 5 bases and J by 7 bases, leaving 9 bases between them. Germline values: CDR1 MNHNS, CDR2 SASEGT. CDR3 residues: CASSLTGNSPLHF. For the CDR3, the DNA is TGTGCCAGCAGTCTAACAGGGAATTCACCCCTCCACTTT.

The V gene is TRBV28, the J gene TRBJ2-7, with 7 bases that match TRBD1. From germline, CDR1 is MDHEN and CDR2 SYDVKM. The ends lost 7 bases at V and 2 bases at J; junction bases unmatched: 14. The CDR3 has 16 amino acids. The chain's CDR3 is CASKPRTGAPTYEQYV. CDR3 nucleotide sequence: TGTGCCAGCAAGCCACGAACAGGGGCCCCCACCTACGAGCAGTACGTC.

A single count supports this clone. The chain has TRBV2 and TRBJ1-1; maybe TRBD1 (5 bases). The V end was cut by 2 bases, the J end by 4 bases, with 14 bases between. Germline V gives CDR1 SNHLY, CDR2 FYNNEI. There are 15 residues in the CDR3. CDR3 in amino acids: CASSEQSGWGTEAFF. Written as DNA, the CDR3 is TGTGCCAGCAGTGAACAATCAGGGTGGGGCACTGAAGCTTTCTTT. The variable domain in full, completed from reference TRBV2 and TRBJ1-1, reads EPEVTQTPSHQVTQMGQEVILRCVPISNHLYFYWYRQILGQKVEFLVSFYNNEISEKSEIFDDQFSVERPDGSNFTLKIRSTKLEDSAMYFCASSEQSGWGTEAFFGQGTRLTVV.